The 20 T cell receptor beta chains below come from one sample, sequenced in a study of blood T cell repertoires in COVID-19. Repertoires were generated with immunoSEQ multiplex PCR, while TCRdb's copy carries only in-frame clones and drops some. The sample comprises 190,000 or so clones, over 75% of which are singletons, and approximately 9.8% rests with the top ten. What was sequenced was peripheral blood. The receptor set was obtained from a woman aged 80 or over with acute or convalescent COVID-19.

This rearrangement joins TRBV6-5 to TRBJ1-4, with 7 bases fitting TRBD1. Unmatched junction bases numbered 7, after V lost 4 bases and J lost 5 bases. Germline V gene sequence: CDR1 MNHEY, CDR2 SVGAGI. The CDR3 is 15 residues long. CDR3 region: CASSLLGQPNEKLFF. CDR3 DNA: TGTGCCAGCAGTTTACTGGGACAGCCAAATGAAAAACTGTTTTTT.

The chain combines TRBV4-1 with TRBJ2-1, with D possibly matching TRBD2 (5 bases). CDR3 size: 15 residues. V was shortened by 5 bases and J by 0 bases, with 11 bases between the two germline ends. Germline V gene data show CDR1 as MGHRA and CDR2 as YSYEKL. The CDR3 here is CASSISELSYNEQFF. DNA for the CDR3: TGCGCCAGCAGCATTAGCGAACTCTCCTACAATGAGCAGTTCTTC.

This sequence joins TRBV6-2 or TRBV6-3 and TRBJ2-3, with no clear D. CDR3 size: 11 residues. Germline loops: CDR1 MNHEY, CDR2 SVGEGT. V was trimmed by 5 bases and J by 5 bases, leaving 5 bases between them. In nucleotides, the CDR3 is TGTGCCAGCAGTCAGTTAGATACGCAGTATTTT. Translated: CASSQLDTQYF.

The V and J genes are TRBV7-8 and TRBJ1-5; TRBD1 aligns across 7 bases. This CDR3 contains 13 residues. V lost 5 bases, J lost 5 bases, and 3 bases stayed unmatched. Germline-derived CDR1 and CDR2 are SGHVS and FQNEAQ. This CDR3 reads CASSRTGDQPQHF. The CDR3 DNA reads TGTGCCAGCAGCCGAACAGGGGATCAGCCCCAGCATTTT.

V is TRBV7-8 and J is TRBJ1-2; D perhaps matches TRBD1 (5 bases). This CDR3 has 13 residues. Trimming shortened V by 4 bases and J by 4 bases, and 10 bases separated the two germline ends. Germline-derived CDR1 and CDR2 are SGHVS and FQNEAQ. The CDR3 bases are TGTGCCAGCAGCTCTGACAGCCTCTATGGCTACACCTTC. It specifies CASSSDSLYGYTF.

CDR3 in DNA: TGCGCCAGCAGGCTACTCGGAGACGAGCAGTACTTC. Amino acids: CASRLLGDEQYF. This chain connects TRBV10-1 to TRBJ2-7; unclear D gene. V lost 6 bases to trimming and J lost 5 bases, with 11 bases between them. The CDR3 runs to 12 residues. Germline V lookup: CDR1 WNHNN, CDR2 SYGVQD (reference sequence).

This clone was counted only a few times. This rearrangement joins TRBV7-9 to TRBJ2-1, with 13 bases that match TRBD2. The CDR3 runs to 15 residues. Germline V gene sequence: CDR1 SEHNR, CDR2 FQNEAQ (reference sequence). V gave up 5 bases and J gave up 12 bases; unmatched junction bases: 10. The CDR3 coding sequence is TGTGCCAGCAGCCCAGGGACTAGCGGGGCCCCGGGGCAGTTCTTC. Residues: CASSPGTSGAPGQFF. The full variable domain, rest sourced from reference TRBV7-9 and TRBJ2-1, is DTGVSQNPRHKITKRGQNVTFRCDPISEHNRLYWYRQTLGQGPEFLTYFQNEAQLEKSRLLSDRFSAERPKGSFSTLEIQRTEQGDSAMYLCASSPGTSGAPGQFFGPGTRLTVL.

The V call is TRBV6-5, the J call TRBJ1-5; D possibly corresponds to TRBD1 (5 bases). V was trimmed by 4 bases and J by 6 bases, leaving 19 bases between them. Germline V gene sequence: CDR1 MNHEY, CDR2 SVGAGI. The CDR3 length is 16 residues. The CDR3 loop is CASSSTNGGKSQPQHF. CDR3 coding DNA: TGTGCCAGCAGTTCCACGAACGGGGGGAAAAGTCAGCCCCAGCATTTT.

The V call is TRBV6-4, the J call TRBJ1-5; D is uncertain. Looked up from germline, CDR1 is MRHNA and CDR2 is SNTAGT. This CDR3 is built from 15 residues. With 8 bases removed from V and 2 bases from J, the gap between germline ends came to 16 bases. The CDR3 is CASAREGGRNQPQHF. The CDR3, as DNA: TGTGCCAGCGCCCGGGAAGGTGGGCGCAATCAGCCCCAGCATTTT.

The chain uses TRBV19 and TRBJ2-1; a weak D match, TRBD1 (6 bases). The CDR3 covers 12 residues. From germline, CDR1 is LNHDA and CDR2 SQIVND (reference sequence). Trimming took off 6 bases at V and 8 bases at J, with 11 bases between the two ends. The CDR3 sequence: CASRGGGDEQFF. The CDR3 region has the DNA TGTGCCAGTAGAGGGGGTGGCGATGAGCAGTTCTTC.

This clone was seen only a few times. CDR3 protein: CASSIGTLRQGNSPLHF. The CDR3 nucleotides are TGTGCCAGTAGTATAGGTACTCTTCGACAGGGTAATTCACCCCTCCACTTT. The J gene is TRBJ1-6, the V gene TRBV19, with 7 bases lining up with TRBD1. The CDR3 covers 17 residues. CDR1 LNHDA and CDR2 SQIVND come from the germline V gene (reference sequence). Trimming removed 1 base from V and 6 bases from J; junction bases left unmatched: 9.

The chain carries TRBV24-1 and TRBJ1-2; D is undetermined. The V and J ends lost 4 bases and 7 bases respectively, with 15 bases between them. The CDR3 totals 14 residues. CDR1 KGHDR and CDR2 SFDVKD come from the germline V gene. The DNA of the CDR3 is TGTGCCACCAGTGACCAGTCGAAAAACCGTGGCTACACCTTC. It encodes CATSDQSKNRGYTF.

This clone was detected once. The V gene is TRBV5-4, the J gene TRBJ1-2; 11 positions agree with TRBD1. The CDR3 consists of 15 residues. Germline loops: CDR1 SGHNT, CDR2 YYREEE (reference sequence). V lost 3 bases to trimming and J lost 7 bases; unmatched junction nucleotides: 8. The CDR3 bases are TGTGCCAGCAGCTCCAGGACAGGGGGCGAGGGTGGCTACACCTTC. This sequence encodes CASSSRTGGEGGYTF.

The gene calls are TRBV2 and TRBJ2-1; D call uncertain. The germline V and J ends were trimmed by 7 bases and 0 bases, with 10 bases remaining between them. The germline gives CDR1 SNHLY, CDR2 FYNNEI. This CDR3 contains 14 residues. The CDR3 sequence: CASTGRNSYNEQFF. CDR3 bases: TGTGCCAGCACTGGGCGTAACTCCTACAATGAGCAGTTCTTC.

The chain carries TRBV6-2 or TRBV6-3 and TRBJ2-2; the match to TRBD2 covers 15 bases. V shed 4 bases, J shed 4 bases, and the junction held 4 bases outside the gene matches. The germline V gene encodes CDR1 MNHEY and CDR2 SVGEGT. This CDR3 has 17 amino acids. The CDR3 protein is CASSSGLAGGFTGELFF. The CDR3 bases are TGTGCCAGCAGTTCCGGACTAGCGGGAGGGTTCACCGGGGAGCTGTTTTTT.

The chain couples TRBV2 to TRBJ1-4; 7 nucleotides agree with TRBD1. This CDR3 is built from 15 residues. The germline V gene encodes CDR1 SNHLY and CDR2 FYNNEI. V shed 7 bases, J shed 10 bases, and the junction held 15 bases outside the gene matches. The DNA of the CDR3 is TGTGCCAGCACCGCTGGGCTCCGGACAGGCGGAAAACTGTTTTTT. It specifies CASTAGLRTGGKLFF.

The genes are TRBV19 and TRBJ1-2, with D possibly matching TRBD1 (5 bases). Per the germline V gene, CDR1 is LNHDA and CDR2 is SQIVND (reference sequence). V was shortened by 9 bases and J by 8 bases, with 16 bases between the two germline ends. CDR3 length equals 12 residues. CDR3 residues: CASNSGGRGYTF. The CDR3 bases are TGTGCCAGCAATTCGGGGGGAAGAGGCTACACCTTC.

V usage is TRBV2 and J usage is TRBJ2-7; no clear D. The V end was cut by 6 bases, the J end by 3 bases, with 6 bases between. CDR3 length equals 11 residues. Germline-derived CDR1 and CDR2 are SNHLY and FYNNEI. CDR3 protein: CASSAGYEQYF. The CDR3 DNA reads TGTGCCAGCAGCGCAGGCTACGAGCAGTACTTC.

The chain uses TRBV19 and TRBJ1-1, with 8 bases fitting TRBD1. The CDR3 has 14 amino acids. V lost 7 bases and J lost 6; bases outside the gene matches: 10. Germline V CDR1 and CDR2: LNHDA, SQIVND (reference sequence). The CDR3, as DNA: TGTGCCAGTACCCTACGGACAGGGCCGGCTGAAGCTTTCTTT. It is translated as CASTLRTGPAEAFF.

This clone was observed once. V usage is TRBV6-4 and J usage is TRBJ2-1, with TRBD2 identical over 14 bases. With 4 bases clipped from V and 8 bases from J, the junction kept 4 bases outside the gene matches. Germline V CDR1 and CDR2: MRHNA, SNTAGT. This CDR3 is built from 15 residues. The CDR3 DNA follows: TGTGCCAGCAGTGCCGGGACTAGCGGGAGCTATGAGCAGTTCTTC. It encodes CASSAGTSGSYEQFF.